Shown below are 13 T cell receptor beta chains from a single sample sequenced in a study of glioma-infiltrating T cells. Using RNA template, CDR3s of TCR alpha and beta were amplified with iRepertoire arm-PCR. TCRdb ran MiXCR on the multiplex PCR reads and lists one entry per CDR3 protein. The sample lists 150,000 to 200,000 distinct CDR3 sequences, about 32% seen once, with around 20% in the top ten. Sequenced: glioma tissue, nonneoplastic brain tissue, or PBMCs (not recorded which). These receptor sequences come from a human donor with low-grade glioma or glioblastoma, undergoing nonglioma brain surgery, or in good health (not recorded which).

The CDR3 sequence: CASSTTPQEDQPQHF. CDR3 bases: TGTGCCAGCAGCACTACCCCACAGGAGGATCAGCCCCAGCATTTT. The V gene is TRBV9, the J gene TRBJ1-5, with D possibly matching TRBD1 (5 bases). CDR1 and CDR2 (germline): SGDLS, YYNGEE. V gave up 4 bases and J gave up 5 bases, with 16 bases separating them. The CDR3 is made up of 15 amino acids.

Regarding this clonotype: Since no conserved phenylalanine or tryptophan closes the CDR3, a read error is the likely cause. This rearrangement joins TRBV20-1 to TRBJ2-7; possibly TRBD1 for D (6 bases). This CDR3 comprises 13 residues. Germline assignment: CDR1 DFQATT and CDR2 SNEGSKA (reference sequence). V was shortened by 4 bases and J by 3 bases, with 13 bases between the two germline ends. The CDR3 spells CSANRDIDYEQYL. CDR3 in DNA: TGCAGTGCTAACCGGGACATCGACTACGAGCAGTACCTC.

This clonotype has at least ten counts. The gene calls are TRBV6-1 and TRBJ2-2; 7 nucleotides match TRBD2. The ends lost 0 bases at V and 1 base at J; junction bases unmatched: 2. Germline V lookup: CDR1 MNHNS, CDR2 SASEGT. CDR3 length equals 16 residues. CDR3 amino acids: CASSEAGLGNTGELFF. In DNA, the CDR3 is TGTGCCAGCAGTGAAGCAGGACTAGGGAACACCGGGGAGCTGTTTTTT.

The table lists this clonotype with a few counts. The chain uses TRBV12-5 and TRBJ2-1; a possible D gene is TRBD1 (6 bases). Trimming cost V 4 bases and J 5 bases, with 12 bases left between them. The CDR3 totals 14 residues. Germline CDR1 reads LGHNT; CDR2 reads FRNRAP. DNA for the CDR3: TGTGCTAGTGGTTCGACAGGCGGAAACAATGAGCAGTTCTTC. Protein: CASGSTGGNNEQFF. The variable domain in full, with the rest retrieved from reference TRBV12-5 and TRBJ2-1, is DARVTQTPRHKVTEMGQEVTMRCQPILGHNTVFWYRQTMMQGLELLAYFRNRAPLDDSGMPKDRFSAEMPDATLATLKIQPSEPRDSAVYFCASGSTGGNNEQFFGPGTRLTVL.

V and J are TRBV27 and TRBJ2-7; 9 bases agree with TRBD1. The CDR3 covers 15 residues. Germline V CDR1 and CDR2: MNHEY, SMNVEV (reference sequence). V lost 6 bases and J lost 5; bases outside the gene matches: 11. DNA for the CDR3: TGTGCCAGCAGACCGGGACAGGGCTCTAGGGACGAGCAGTACTTC. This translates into CASRPGQGSRDEQYF.

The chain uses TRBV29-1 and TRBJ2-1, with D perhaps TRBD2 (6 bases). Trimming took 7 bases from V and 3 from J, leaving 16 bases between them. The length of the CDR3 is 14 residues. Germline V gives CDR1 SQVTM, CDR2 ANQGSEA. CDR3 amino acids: CSAYGTFGYNEQFF. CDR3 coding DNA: TGCAGCGCTTACGGGACTTTTGGCTACAATGAGCAGTTCTTC.

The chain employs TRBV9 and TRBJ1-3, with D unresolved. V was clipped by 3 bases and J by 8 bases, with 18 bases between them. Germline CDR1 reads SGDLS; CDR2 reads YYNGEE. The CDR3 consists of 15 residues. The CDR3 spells CASSASTASLHTIYF. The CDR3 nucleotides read TGTGCCAGCAGCGCGTCAACAGCCAGTTTACACACCATATATTTT.

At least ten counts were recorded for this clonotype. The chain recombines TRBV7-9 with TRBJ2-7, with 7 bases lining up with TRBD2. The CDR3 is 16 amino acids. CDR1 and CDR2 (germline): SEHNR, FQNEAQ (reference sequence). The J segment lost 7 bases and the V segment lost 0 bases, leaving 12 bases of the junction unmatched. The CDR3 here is CASSLAAGAPRGEQYF. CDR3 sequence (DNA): TGTGCCAGCAGCTTAGCCGCCGGGGCGCCGCGGGGGGAGCAGTACTTC.

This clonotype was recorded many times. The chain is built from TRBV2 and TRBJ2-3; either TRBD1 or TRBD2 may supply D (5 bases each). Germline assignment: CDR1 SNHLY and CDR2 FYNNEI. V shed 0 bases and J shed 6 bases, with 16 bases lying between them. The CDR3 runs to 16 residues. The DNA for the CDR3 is TGTGCCAGCAGTGAAGCTTCCGGGACGGACAAGGATACGCAGTATTTT. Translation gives CASSEASGTDKDTQYF.

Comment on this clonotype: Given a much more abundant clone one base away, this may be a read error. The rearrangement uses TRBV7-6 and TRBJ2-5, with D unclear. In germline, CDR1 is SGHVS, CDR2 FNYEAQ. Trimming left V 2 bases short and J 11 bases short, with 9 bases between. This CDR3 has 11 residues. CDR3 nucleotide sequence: TGTGCCAGCAGCTTACAGAATGAGCAGTACTTC. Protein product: CASSLQNEQYF.

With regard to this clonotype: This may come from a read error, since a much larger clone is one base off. The DNA for the CDR3 is TGTGCCAGCAGCCGTCAAACTGTCAATGAGCAGTACTTC. Translating gives CASSRQTVNEQYF. The J gene is TRBJ2-7, the V gene TRBV7-2; D gene unclear. Germline V lookup: CDR1 SGHTA, CDR2 FQGNSA. V lost 5 bases and J 7 bases, leaving 15 bases between the germline ends. The CDR3 loop spans 13 amino acids.

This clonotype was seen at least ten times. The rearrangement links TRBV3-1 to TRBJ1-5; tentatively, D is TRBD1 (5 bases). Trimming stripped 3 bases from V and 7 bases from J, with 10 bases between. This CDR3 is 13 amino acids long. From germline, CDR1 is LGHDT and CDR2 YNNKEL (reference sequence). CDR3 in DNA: TGTGCCAGCAGCCAGGCCGGGGGGCAGCCCCAGCATTTT. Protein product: CASSQAGGQPQHF.

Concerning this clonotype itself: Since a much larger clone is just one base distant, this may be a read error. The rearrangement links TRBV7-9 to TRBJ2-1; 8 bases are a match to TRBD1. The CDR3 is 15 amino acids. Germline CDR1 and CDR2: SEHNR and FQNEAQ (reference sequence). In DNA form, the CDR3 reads TGTGCCGGCAGCCCACGGGACAGGTCATTGGATGAGCAGTTCTTC. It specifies CAGSPRDRSLDEQFF. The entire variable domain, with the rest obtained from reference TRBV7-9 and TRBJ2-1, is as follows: DTGVSQNPRHKITKRGQNVTFRCDPISEHNRLYWYRQTLGQGPEFLTYFQNEAQLEKSRLLSDRFSAERPKGSFSTLEIQRTEQGDSAMYLCAGSPRDRSLDEQFFGPGTRLTVL.